This entry is about one T cell receptor (beta chain). Its antigen remains unknown. These data originate in a study of T cell repertoires in cytomegalovirus infection. Overall study context: Use of recently identified HLA-C-restricted and well-studied HLA-B-restricted CMV epitopes was part of the study. A matching HLA type, together with CMV infection, was signaled by public TCR beta signatures.

TCRdb used MiXCR to reprocess the reads, holding one entry per CDR3 protein. The repertoire holds about 570,000 distinct CDR3 sequences, with about 39% as singletons. The CDR3 is 15 residues long. J gave up 7 bases and V 4 bases, and 10 bases lay outside the gene matches. Looked up from germline, CDR1 is MDHEN and CDR2 is SYDVKM. The specimen comprised cultured PBMCs, sampled from culture after CMV antigen stimulation. This sequence originates from a human donor in good health (CMV status not recorded). Some clones in this sample may be carry-over from other donors' samples. The chain couples TRBV28 to TRBJ1-2; the match to TRBD1 covers 9 bases. The CDR3 nucleotides are TGTGCCAGCAGTTCCCCGCCGGGACAGGGCTCTGGCTACACCTTC. Translation gives CASSSPPGQGSGYTF.